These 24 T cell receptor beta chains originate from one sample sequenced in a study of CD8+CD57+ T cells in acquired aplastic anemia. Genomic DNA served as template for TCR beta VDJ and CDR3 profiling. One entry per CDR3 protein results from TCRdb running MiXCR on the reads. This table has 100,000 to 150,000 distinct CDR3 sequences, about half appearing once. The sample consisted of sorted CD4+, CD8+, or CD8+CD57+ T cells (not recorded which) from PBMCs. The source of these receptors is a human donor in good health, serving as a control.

This chain's CDR3 is CSVPGQNTEAFF. For the CDR3, the DNA is TGCAGCGTTCCGGGACAGAACACTGAAGCTTTCTTT. V gene TRBV29-1 combines with J gene TRBJ1-1; a weak D match, TRBD1 (6 bases). Germline loops: CDR1 SQVTM, CDR2 ANQGSEA. CDR3 length: 12 amino acids. V lost 5 bases and J 1 base, leaving 8 bases between the germline ends.

For the CDR3, the DNA is TGTGCCAGCAGCCCACACCCATTAGACATCGACAGAAGATACGAGCAGTACTTC. It specifies CASSPHPLDIDRRYEQYF. The chain links TRBV11-2 to TRBJ2-7; possibly TRBD1 for D (5 bases). The CDR3 contains 18 residues. The V gene lost 5 bases and the J gene lost 4 bases, with 27 bases spanning the gap. Germline CDR1 and CDR2: SGHAT and FQNNGV.

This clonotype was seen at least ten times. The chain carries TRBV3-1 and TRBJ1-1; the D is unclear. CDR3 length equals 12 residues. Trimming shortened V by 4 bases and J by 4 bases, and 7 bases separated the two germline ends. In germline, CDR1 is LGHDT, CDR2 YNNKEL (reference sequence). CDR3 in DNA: TGTGCCAGCAGCCGGCAGGCCACTGAAGCTTTCTTT. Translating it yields CASSRQATEAFF.

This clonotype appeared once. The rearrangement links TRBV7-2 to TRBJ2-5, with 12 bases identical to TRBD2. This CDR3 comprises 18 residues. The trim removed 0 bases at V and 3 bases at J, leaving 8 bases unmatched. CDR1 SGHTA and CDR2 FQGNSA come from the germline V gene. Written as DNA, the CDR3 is TGTGCCAGCAGCTTAGCGCTAACTAGCGGGGGGACCGAAGAGACCCAGTACTTC. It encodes CASSLALTSGGTEETQYF. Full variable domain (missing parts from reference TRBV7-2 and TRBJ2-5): GAGVSQSPSNKVTEKGKDVELRCDPISGHTALYWYRQSLGQGLEFLIYFQGNSAPDKSGLPSDRFSAERTGGSVSTLTIQRTQQEDSAVYLCASSLALTSGGTEETQYFGPGTRLLVL.

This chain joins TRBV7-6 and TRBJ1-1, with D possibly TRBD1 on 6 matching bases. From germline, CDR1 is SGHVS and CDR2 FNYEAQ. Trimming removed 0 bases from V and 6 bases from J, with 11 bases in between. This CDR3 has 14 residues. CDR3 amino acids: CASSLARTESEAFF. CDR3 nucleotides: TGTGCCAGCAGCTTAGCGCGGACAGAATCTGAAGCTTTCTTT.

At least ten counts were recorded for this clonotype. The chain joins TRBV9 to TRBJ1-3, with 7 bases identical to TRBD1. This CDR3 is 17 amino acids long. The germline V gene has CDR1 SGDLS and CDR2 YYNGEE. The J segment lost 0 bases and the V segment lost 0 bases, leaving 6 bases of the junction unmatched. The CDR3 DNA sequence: TGTGCCAGCAGCGTAGGGGGACAGACAGCCTCTGGAAACACCATATATTTT. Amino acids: CASSVGGQTASGNTIYF.

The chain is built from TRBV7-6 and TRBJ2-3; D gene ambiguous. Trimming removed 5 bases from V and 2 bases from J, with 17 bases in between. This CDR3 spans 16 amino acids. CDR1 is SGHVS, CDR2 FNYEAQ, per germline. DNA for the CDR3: TGTGCCAGCAGCCCAAACACAGCCATTCCCACAGATACGCAGTATTTT. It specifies CASSPNTAIPTDTQYF.

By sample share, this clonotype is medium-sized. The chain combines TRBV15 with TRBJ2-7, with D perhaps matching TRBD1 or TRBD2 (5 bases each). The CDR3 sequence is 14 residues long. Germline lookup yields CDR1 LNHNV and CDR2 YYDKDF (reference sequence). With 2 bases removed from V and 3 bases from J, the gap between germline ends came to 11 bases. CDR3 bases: TGTGCCACCAGCAGACAAGGGACGAGCTACGAGCAGTACTTC. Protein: CATSRQGTSYEQYF.

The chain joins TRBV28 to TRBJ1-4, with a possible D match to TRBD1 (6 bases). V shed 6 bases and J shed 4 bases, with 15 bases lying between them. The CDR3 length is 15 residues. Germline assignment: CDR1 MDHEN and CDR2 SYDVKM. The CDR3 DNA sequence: TGTGCCAGCAGCCCTCGGACAGCTGGTAATGAAAAACTGTTTTTT. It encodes CASSPRTAGNEKLFF.

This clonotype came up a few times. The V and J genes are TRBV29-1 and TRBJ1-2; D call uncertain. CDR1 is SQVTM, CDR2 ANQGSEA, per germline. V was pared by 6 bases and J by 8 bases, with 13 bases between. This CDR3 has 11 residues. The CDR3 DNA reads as TGCAGCGTGGATCACCGACGGGGCTACACCTTC. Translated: CSVDHRRGYTF.

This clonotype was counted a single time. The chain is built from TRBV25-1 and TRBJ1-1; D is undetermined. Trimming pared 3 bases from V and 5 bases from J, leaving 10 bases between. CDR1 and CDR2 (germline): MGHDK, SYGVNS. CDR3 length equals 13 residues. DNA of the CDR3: TGTGCCAGCAGTGAGATCTGGGGAACTGAAGCTTTCTTT. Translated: CASSEIWGTEAFF. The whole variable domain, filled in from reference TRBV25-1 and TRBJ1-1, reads EADIYQTPRYLVIGTGKKITLECSQTMGHDKMYWYQQDPGMELHLIHYSYGVNSTEKGDLSSESTVSRIRTEHFPLTLESARPSHTSQYLCASSEIWGTEAFFGQGTRLTVV.

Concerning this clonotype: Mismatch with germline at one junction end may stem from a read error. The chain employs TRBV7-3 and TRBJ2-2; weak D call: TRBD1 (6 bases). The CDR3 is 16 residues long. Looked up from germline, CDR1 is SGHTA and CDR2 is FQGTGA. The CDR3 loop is CASGLLRTENTGELFF. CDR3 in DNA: TGTGCCAGCGGCTTATTAAGGACAGAGAACACCGGGGAGCTGTTTTTT.

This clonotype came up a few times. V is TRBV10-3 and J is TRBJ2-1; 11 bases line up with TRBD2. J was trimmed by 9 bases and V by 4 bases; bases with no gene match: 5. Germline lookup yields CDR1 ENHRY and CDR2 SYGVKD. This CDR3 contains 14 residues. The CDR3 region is CAISVGSGGAEQFF. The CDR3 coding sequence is TGTGCCATCAGTGTGGGTAGCGGGGGGGCTGAGCAGTTCTTC.

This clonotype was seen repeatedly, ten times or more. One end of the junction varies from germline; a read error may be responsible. The CDR3 nucleotides are TGTGCCAGCAGCCGGCCCGGGACAGGGACACTGGCAGGGAACACCAGGGAGCTGTTTTTT. Its translation: CASSRPGTGTLAGNTRELFF. This chain links TRBV7-6 with TRBJ2-2, with 9 bases lining up with TRBD1. CDR3 length: 20 residues. The germline CDR1 and CDR2 sequences are SGHVS and FNYEAQ.

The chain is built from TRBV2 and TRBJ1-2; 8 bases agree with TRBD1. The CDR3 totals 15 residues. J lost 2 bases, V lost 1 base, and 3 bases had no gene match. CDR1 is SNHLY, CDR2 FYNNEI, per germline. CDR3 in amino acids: CASSEGTGKNYGYTF. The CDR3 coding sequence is TGTGCCAGCAGTGAAGGGACAGGGAAAAACTATGGCTACACCTTC.

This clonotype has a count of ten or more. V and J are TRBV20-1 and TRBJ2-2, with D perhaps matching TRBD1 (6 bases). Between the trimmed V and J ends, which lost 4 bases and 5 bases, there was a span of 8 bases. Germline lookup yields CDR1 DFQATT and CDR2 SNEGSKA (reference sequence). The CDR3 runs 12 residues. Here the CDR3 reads CSATRGTGELFF. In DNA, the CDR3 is TGCAGTGCTACTAGGGGGACCGGGGAGCTGTTTTTT.

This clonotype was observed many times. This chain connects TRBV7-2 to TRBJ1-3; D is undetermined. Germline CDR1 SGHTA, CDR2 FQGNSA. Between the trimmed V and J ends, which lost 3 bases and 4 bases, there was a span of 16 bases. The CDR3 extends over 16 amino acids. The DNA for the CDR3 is TGTGCCAGCAGCTTGGGCCCGGGGAGTGCGGGAAACACCATATATTTT. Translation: CASSLGPGSAGNTIYF.

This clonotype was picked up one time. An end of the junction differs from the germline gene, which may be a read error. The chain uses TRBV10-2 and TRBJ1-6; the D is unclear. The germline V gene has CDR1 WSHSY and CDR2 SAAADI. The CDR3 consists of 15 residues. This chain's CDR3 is CASRLKAINNSPLHF. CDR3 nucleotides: TGTGCCAGCAGACTGAAGGCGATAAATAATTCACCCCTCCACTTT.

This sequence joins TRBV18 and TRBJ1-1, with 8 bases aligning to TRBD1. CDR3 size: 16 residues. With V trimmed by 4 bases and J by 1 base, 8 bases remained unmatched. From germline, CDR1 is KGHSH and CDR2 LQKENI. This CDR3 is CASSLMTGTGNTEAFF. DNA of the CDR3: TGTGCCAGCTCACTAATGACCGGGACAGGGAACACTGAAGCTTTCTTT.

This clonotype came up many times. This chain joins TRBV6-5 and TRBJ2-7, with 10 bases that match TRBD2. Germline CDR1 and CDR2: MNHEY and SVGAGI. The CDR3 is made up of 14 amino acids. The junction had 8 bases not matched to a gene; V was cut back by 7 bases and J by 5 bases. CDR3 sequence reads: CASIWSGGVNEQYF. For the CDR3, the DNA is TGTGCCAGCATTTGGAGCGGGGGGGTGAACGAGCAGTACTTC.

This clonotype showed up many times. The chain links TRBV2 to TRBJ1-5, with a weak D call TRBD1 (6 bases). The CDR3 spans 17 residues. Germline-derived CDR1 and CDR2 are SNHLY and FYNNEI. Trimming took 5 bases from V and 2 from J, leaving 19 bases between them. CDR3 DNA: TGTGCCAGCAGTCACCCGACAGGAGATGTGGGCAATCAGCCCCAGCATTTT. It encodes CASSHPTGDVGNQPQHF.

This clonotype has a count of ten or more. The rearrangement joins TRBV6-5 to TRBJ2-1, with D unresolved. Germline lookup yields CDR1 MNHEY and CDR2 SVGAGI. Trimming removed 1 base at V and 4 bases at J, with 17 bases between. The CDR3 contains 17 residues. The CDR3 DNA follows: TGTGCCAGCAGTTACTTGCCCGACTCCACCATTTACAATGAGCAGTTCTTC. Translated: CASSYLPDSTIYNEQFF.

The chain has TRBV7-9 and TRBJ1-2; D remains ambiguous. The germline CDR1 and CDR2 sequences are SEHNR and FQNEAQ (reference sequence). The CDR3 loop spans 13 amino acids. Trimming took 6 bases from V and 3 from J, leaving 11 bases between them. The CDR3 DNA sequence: TGTGCCAGCAGTGATAGGGCAGACTATGGCTACACCTTC. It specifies CASSDRADYGYTF.

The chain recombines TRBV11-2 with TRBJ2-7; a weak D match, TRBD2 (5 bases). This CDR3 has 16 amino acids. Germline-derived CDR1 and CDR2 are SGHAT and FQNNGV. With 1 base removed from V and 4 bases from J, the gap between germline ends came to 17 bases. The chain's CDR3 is CASSLGGGRNRYEQYF. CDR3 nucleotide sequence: TGTGCCAGCAGCTTAGGCGGAGGCAGGAACCGGTACGAGCAGTACTTC.